This T cell receptor (beta chain) was sequenced during a study of blood T cell repertoires in COVID-19. On the study more broadly: PBMCs, B-cell-depleted T cells, or T cells provided the cDNA or gDNA that made up the material.

The CDR3 contains 17 residues. Germline V gene sequence: CDR1 SGDLS, CDR2 YYNGEE. After removal of 4 bases from V and 0 bases from J, the junction contained 11 bases not matched to a gene. This table comes from immunoSEQ multiplex PCR, and its TCRdb copy is limited to in-frame clones, with some not included. Found here are 200,000 to 250,000 clones, about nine tenths of them singletons; the top ten hold 1.5% to 2%. The sequencing input was peripheral blood. The source of this sequence is a woman aged 55-70 years who had recovered from COVID-19. The V and J genes are TRBV9 and TRBJ2-7, with 9 positions matching TRBD1. The CDR3: CASSPPLQGASSYEQYF. The CDR3 bases are TGTGCCAGCAGCCCTCCCTTACAGGGGGCTAGCTCCTACGAGCAGTACTTC.